This passage covers 31 T cell receptor beta chains from one sample sequenced in a study of OX40 agonist ivuxolimab in advanced cancers. Assay used: immunoSEQ multiplex PCR; TCRdb lists only in-frame clones, some missing. The table lists tens of thousands of clones, around 87% of them singletons, with 11% in the top ten. The sample here was CD4+ or CD8+ T cells sorted from blood, taken in a trial of the OX40 agonist ivuxolimab. Receptor source: an adult with an advanced solid tumor such as melanoma, head and neck, liver or kidney cancer.

The chain carries TRBV28 and TRBJ2-5, with a weak D call TRBD1 (6 bases). The length of the CDR3 is 11 residues. Germline V gives CDR1 MDHEN, CDR2 SYDVKM. V was pared by 5 bases and J by 7 bases, with 8 bases between. CDR3 DNA sequence: TGTGCCAGCAGTCTAGGGGGGACCCAGTACTTC. Translating it yields CASSLGGTQYF.

V is TRBV9 and J is TRBJ2-7, with D perhaps TRBD1 (6 bases). Germline V gives CDR1 SGDLS, CDR2 YYNGEE. This CDR3 is 11 amino acids long. The germline V and J ends were trimmed by 4 bases and 7 bases, with 9 bases remaining between them. CDR3 region: CASSSGTEQYF. CDR3 in DNA: TGTGCCAGCAGCTCGGGGACAGAGCAGTACTTC.

The rearrangement joins TRBV29-1 to TRBJ2-3; 8 bases agree with TRBD2. V trimming: 3 bases; J trimming: 5 bases; junction bases outside the gene matches: 7. In germline, CDR1 is SQVTM, CDR2 ANQGSEA. The CDR3 is 14 residues long. The CDR3, as DNA: TGCAGCGTTGAGGGGGAGCGGGAGTTAGATACGCAGTATTTT. Protein product: CSVEGERELDTQYF.

This clone was seen just once. The gene calls are TRBV5-6 and TRBJ2-7; 11 nucleotides line up with TRBD2. J gave up 3 bases and V 0 bases, and 2 bases lay outside the gene matches. CDR1 is SGHDT and CDR2 is YYEEEE in the germline V gene. This CDR3 is 15 amino acids long. The CDR3 DNA is TGTGCCAGCAGCTTGGGTGGGACTAGCGGCTACGAGCAGTACTTC. This sequence encodes CASSLGGTSGYEQYF. The full variable domain, completed using reference TRBV5-6 and TRBJ2-7, is DAGVTQSPTHLIKTRGQQVTLRCSPKSGHDTVSWYQQALGQGPQFIFQYYEEEERQRGNFPDRFSGHQFPNYSSELNVNALLLGDSALYLCASSLGGTSGYEQYFGPGTRLTVT.

The V call is TRBV27, the J call TRBJ2-7, with no clear D. The V end lost 2 bases, the J end lost 2 bases, and 7 bases lay between the germline ends. Germline V gene sequence: CDR1 MNHEY, CDR2 SMNVEV (reference sequence). The CDR3 totals 13 residues. The CDR3 sequence: CASSLTQAYEQYF. Here the CDR3 DNA reads TGTGCCAGCAGTTTAACCCAGGCCTACGAGCAGTACTTC.

This clone has just one count. The V call is TRBV28, the J call TRBJ2-1, with TRBD1 matching 7 bases. Germline trimming cut 5 bases from V and 14 bases from J; bases unmatched to any gene: 12. The CDR3 totals 13 residues. Germline V gives CDR1 MDHEN, CDR2 SYDVKM. CDR3 coding DNA: TGTGCCAGCAGTCCGCACCGAACAGGGGCAGAGTTCTTC. Amino acid sequence: CASSPHRTGAEFF.

This clone came up a few times. V gene TRBV7-2 combines with J gene TRBJ2-7, with a possible D match to TRBD2 (5 bases). CDR1 is SGHTA and CDR2 is FQGNSA in the germline V gene. With 5 bases removed from V and 3 bases from J, the gap between germline ends came to 11 bases. CDR3 length: 13 residues. CDR3 bases: TGTGCCAGCAGCCTTGGACGGGACTACGAGCAGTACTTC. This gives the protein CASSLGRDYEQYF.

CDR3 protein: CASSEGTGTYNEQFF. As DNA, the CDR3 is TGCGCCAGCAGTGAGGGGACAGGGACTTACAATGAGCAGTTCTTC. The chain employs TRBV10-2 and TRBJ2-1; 9 nucleotides line up with TRBD1. The germline V gene encodes CDR1 WSHSY and CDR2 SAAADI. The ends lost 2 bases at V and 4 bases at J; junction bases unmatched: 3. This CDR3 comprises 15 residues.

This clone has just one count. CDR3 protein: CASSIAGRGTEAFF. In DNA, the CDR3 is TGTGCCAGTAGTATAGCGGGCAGGGGCACTGAAGCTTTCTTT. This rearrangement joins TRBV19 to TRBJ1-1, with a weak D call TRBD1 (6 bases). Trimming removed 1 base from V and 4 bases from J, with 10 bases in between. The CDR3 totals 14 residues. Per the germline V gene, CDR1 is LNHDA and CDR2 is SQIVND (reference sequence).

The chain employs TRBV4-1 and TRBJ2-2, with unresolved D. This CDR3 spans 12 amino acids. The V end lost 6 bases, the J end lost 8 bases, and 10 bases lay between the germline ends. Germline V gene data show CDR1 as MGHRA and CDR2 as YSYEKL. The chain's CDR3 is CASSPREGELFF. For the CDR3, the DNA is TGCGCCAGCAGTCCTAGGGAAGGGGAGCTGTTTTTT.

A word on this clone: Other DNA sequences in this specimen translate into the identical CDR3. This chain joins TRBV4-3 and TRBJ1-2, with 10 positions matching TRBD1. V lost 3 bases, J lost 2 bases, and 0 bases stayed unmatched. The CDR3 sequence is 14 residues long. CDR1 and CDR2 from the germline V gene are LGHNA and YSLEER. The chain's CDR3 is CASSQDRGNYGYTF. The CDR3 DNA is TGCGCCAGCAGCCAGGACAGGGGGAACTATGGCTACACCTTC.

The chain employs TRBV27 and TRBJ1-5; D is unresolved. Germline V gene data show CDR1 as MNHEY and CDR2 as SMNVEV (reference sequence). This CDR3 region has 13 residues. Trimming shortened V by 2 bases and J by 2 bases, and 4 bases separated the two germline ends. The CDR3 protein is CASSLQGNQPQHF. CDR3 DNA: TGTGCCAGCAGTTTACAGGGCAATCAGCCCCAGCATTTT.

The chain links TRBV5-1 to TRBJ2-1; D is unclear. The length of the CDR3 is 16 residues. Germline values: CDR1 SGHRS, CDR2 YFSETQ. V gave up 1 base and J gave up 0 bases, with 11 bases separating them. The CDR3 is CASSLFAGPSYNEQFF. Written as DNA, the CDR3 is TGCGCCAGCAGCTTGTTCGCAGGCCCCTCCTACAATGAGCAGTTCTTC.

The chain uses TRBV4-2 and TRBJ1-3, with 7 nucleotides matching TRBD1. This CDR3 contains 17 residues. The junction had 6 bases not matched to a gene; V was cut back by 1 base and J by 0 bases. Germline assignment: CDR1 LGHNA and CDR2 YNFKEQ. The CDR3 DNA sequence: TGTGCCAGCAGCCAAGCCGGGACAGATCCCTCTGGAAACACCATATATTTT. Protein sequence: CASSQAGTDPSGNTIYF.

This clone was counted once. The chain employs TRBV5-6 and TRBJ1-2; D may be TRBD1 (5 bases). Trimming took off 0 bases at V and 6 bases at J, with 9 bases between the two ends. The CDR3 covers 13 residues. Per germline, CDR1 SGHDT and CDR2 YYEEEE. The CDR3: CASSLERGNGYTF. CDR3 nucleotide sequence: TGTGCCAGCAGCTTGGAGCGGGGGAATGGCTACACCTTC.

The J gene is TRBJ1-1, the V gene TRBV6-1; D remains ambiguous. CDR3 length: 14 amino acids. The V end was cut by 1 base, the J end by 0 bases, with 6 bases between. CDR1 and CDR2 from the germline V gene are MNHNS and SASEGT. The CDR3 region is CASSEEIMNTEAFF. The CDR3 nucleotides are TGTGCCAGCAGTGAAGAAATTATGAACACTGAAGCTTTCTTT.

The rearrangement uses TRBV7-9 and TRBJ2-1; TRBD1 might be the D (5 bases). The CDR3 covers 13 residues. CDR1 and CDR2 (germline): SEHNR, FQNEAQ (reference sequence). V was pared by 7 bases and J by 7 bases, with 14 bases between. CDR3 in DNA: TGTGCCAGCATCCCCAGCAGGGATAATGAGCAGTTCTTC. Protein: CASIPSRDNEQFF.

This clone has a single count. The chain is built from TRBV29-1 and TRBJ2-1, with a tentative D call TRBD1 (6 bases). The CDR3 spans 14 residues. Germline CDR1 reads SQVTM; CDR2 reads ANQGSEA. V was cut by 5 bases and J by 3 bases, with 14 bases left in between. This CDR3 is CSVPDRLFYNEQFF. The CDR3 coding sequence is TGCAGCGTTCCTGACAGGTTGTTCTACAATGAGCAGTTCTTC.

This clone was picked up a small number of times. For the CDR3, the DNA is TGCGCCAGCAGCCTGCCGGGACAGGGGATAAATGAGCAGTTCTTC. It codes for CASSLPGQGINEQFF. The gene calls are TRBV5-1 and TRBJ2-1; 10 bases are shared with TRBD1. Per the germline V gene, CDR1 is SGHRS and CDR2 is YFSETQ. This CDR3 is 15 amino acids long. V lost 4 bases, J lost 7 bases, and 8 bases stayed unmatched.

The chain combines TRBV27 with TRBJ1-2; D is undetermined. The V gene's germline CDR1 is MNHEY and CDR2 SMNVEV (reference sequence). The CDR3 runs to 14 residues. V was trimmed by 5 bases and J by 6 bases, leaving 16 bases between them. CDR3 loop: CASSPSAGRNGYTF. CDR3 sequence (DNA): TGTGCCAGCAGTCCCTCGGCGGGAAGGAATGGCTACACCTTC.

The V and J genes are TRBV29-1 and TRBJ2-7, with 7 bases matching TRBD2. Germline CDR1 and CDR2: SQVTM and ANQGSEA. V trimming: 6 bases; J trimming: 0 bases; junction bases outside the gene matches: 5. The CDR3 length is 13 residues. This CDR3 is CSVPSGTSYEQYF. The CDR3 DNA sequence: TGCAGCGTCCCTAGCGGAACCTCCTACGAGCAGTACTTC.

This chain uses TRBV4-1 with TRBJ2-5; D may be TRBD1 (6 bases). Germline CDR1 is MGHRA and CDR2 is YSYEKL. Trimming took off 3 bases at V and 5 bases at J, with 10 bases between the two ends. The CDR3 runs 13 residues. The CDR3 region is CASSQAGDETQYF. In nucleotides, the CDR3 is TGCGCCAGCAGCCAGGCAGGGGATGAGACCCAGTACTTC.

The V and J genes are TRBV29-1 and TRBJ2-5, with no clear D. V lost 3 bases to trimming and J lost 2 bases, with 10 bases between them. This CDR3 spans 13 amino acids. Germline V gene sequence: CDR1 SQVTM, CDR2 ANQGSEA. The CDR3 protein is CSVEPRVQETQYF. CDR3 sequence (DNA): TGCAGCGTTGAGCCCAGAGTACAAGAGACCCAGTACTTC.

The V gene is TRBV13, the J gene TRBJ1-1; 7 bases match TRBD1. This CDR3 region has 15 residues. The trim removed 5 bases at V and 7 bases at J, leaving 13 bases unmatched. Looked up from germline, CDR1 is PRHDT and CDR2 is FYEKMQ (reference sequence). The CDR3 nucleotides are TGTGCCAGCAGCCTCTTCTCAGGGGGAGATGGTGAAGCTTTCTTT. Translation gives CASSLFSGGDGEAFF. Based on the CDR3 plus reference TRBV13 and TRBJ1-1, the full variable domain is AAGVIQSPRHLIKEKRETATLKCYPIPRHDTVYWYQQGPGQDPQFLISFYEKMQSDKGSIPDRFSAQQFSDYHSELNMSSLELGDSALYFCASSLFSGGDGEAFFGQGTRLTVV.

The chain combines TRBV4-1 with TRBJ2-2, with a possible D match to TRBD2 (5 bases). The V gene's germline CDR1 is MGHRA and CDR2 YSYEKL. V lost 0 bases, J lost 4 bases, and 15 bases lay in between. This CDR3 is 17 amino acids long. The CDR3 loop is CASSQDPWARGTGELFF. Here the CDR3 DNA reads TGCGCCAGCAGCCAAGATCCTTGGGCCCGGGGCACCGGGGAGCTGTTTTTT.

The J gene is TRBJ2-5, the V gene TRBV6-1; 9 nucleotides align to TRBD1. From germline, CDR1 is MNHNS and CDR2 SASEGT. The CDR3 runs 12 residues. V gave up 7 bases and J gave up 6 bases; unmatched junction bases: 3. CDR3 bases: TGTGCCAGCAACAGGGGGCATAAGACCCAGTACTTC. This codes for CASNRGHKTQYF.

The chain joins TRBV27 to TRBJ2-4, with D possibly matching TRBD2 (5 bases). Per the germline V gene, CDR1 is MNHEY and CDR2 is SMNVEV (reference sequence). This CDR3 region has 13 residues. With 5 bases removed from V and 9 bases from J, the gap between germline ends came to 14 bases. As DNA, the CDR3 is TGTGCCAGCAGTCCGGACCGCCGGGGCATTCAGTACTTC. This sequence encodes CASSPDRRGIQYF.

The chain couples TRBV6-4 to TRBJ2-7, with TRBD1 as a possible D gene (6 bases). Germline-derived CDR1 and CDR2 are MRHNA and SNTAGT. This CDR3 has 15 residues. V was shortened by 3 bases and J by 4 bases, with 16 bases between the two germline ends. CDR3: CASSEVAGARYEQYF. The CDR3 coding sequence is TGTGCCAGCAGTGAGGTAGCAGGGGCCAGGTACGAGCAGTACTTC.

The genes are TRBV10-3 and TRBJ2-3; D is ambiguous. The germline CDR1 and CDR2 sequences are ENHRY and SYGVKD. The ends were cut back, 10 bases at V and 0 bases at J, with 17 bases in the middle. The CDR3 totals 15 residues. This chain's CDR3 is CATRTQQPSTDTQYF. For the CDR3, the DNA is TGTGCCACCCGGACCCAACAGCCCAGCACAGATACGCAGTATTTT.

This clone showed up just once. The chain couples TRBV2 to TRBJ1-2; D unclear. CDR1 is SNHLY and CDR2 is FYNNEI in the germline V gene. V was shortened by 8 bases and J by 2 bases, with 9 bases between the two germline ends. This CDR3 spans 12 amino acids. In DNA, the CDR3 is TGTGCCAGCGGGCAACTCAACTATGGCTACACCTTC. Translating gives CASGQLNYGYTF.

The gene calls are TRBV5-6 and TRBJ2-7; D remains ambiguous. V lost 1 base and J lost 0, with 8 bases in between. CDR3 length: 14 amino acids. Germline CDR1 SGHDT, CDR2 YYEEEE. CDR3 nucleotides: TGTGCCAGCAGCTTGTTGGCAGTCTCCTACGAGCAGTACTTC. It specifies CASSLLAVSYEQYF.